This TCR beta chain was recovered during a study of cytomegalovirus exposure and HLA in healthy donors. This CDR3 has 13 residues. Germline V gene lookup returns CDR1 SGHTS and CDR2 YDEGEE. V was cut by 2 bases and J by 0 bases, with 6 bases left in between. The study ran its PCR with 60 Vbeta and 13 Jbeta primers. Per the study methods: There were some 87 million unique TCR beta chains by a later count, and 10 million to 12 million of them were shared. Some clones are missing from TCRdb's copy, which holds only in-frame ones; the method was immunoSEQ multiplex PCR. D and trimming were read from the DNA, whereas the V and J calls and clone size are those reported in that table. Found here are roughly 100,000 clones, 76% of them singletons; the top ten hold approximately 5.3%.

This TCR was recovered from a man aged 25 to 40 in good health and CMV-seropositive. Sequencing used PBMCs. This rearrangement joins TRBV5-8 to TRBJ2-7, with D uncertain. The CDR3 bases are TGTGCCAGCAGCTTTCGGAGCTCCTACGAGCAGTACGTC. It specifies CASSFRSSYEQYV.